These 24 T cell receptor beta chains originate from one sample sequenced in a study of cytotoxic CD8 clonotypes in ibrutinib-treated CLL. Repertoires were generated with immunoSEQ multiplex PCR, while TCRdb's copy carries only in-frame clones and drops some. The sample lists some 140,000 clones, approximately 90% occurring once. Sequencing was performed on PBMCs, taken after 12 months of ibrutinib treatment. The source of these receptors is a human donor with chronic lymphocytic leukemia.

V is TRBV19 and J is TRBJ2-7; the match to TRBD1 covers 7 bases. The CDR3 consists of 14 residues. Germline-derived CDR1 and CDR2 are LNHDA and SQIVND (reference sequence). Trimming at V came to 6 bases and at J to 2 bases, leaving 7 bases not matched to a gene. As DNA, the CDR3 is TGTGCCAGTAGATCCACAGGGGTCGCCTACGAGCAGTACTTC. It specifies CASRSTGVAYEQYF.

The V and J genes are TRBV7-9 and TRBJ2-3; no clear D. CDR1 SEHNR and CDR2 FQNEAQ come from the germline V gene (reference sequence). V lost 5 bases, J lost 2 bases, and 2 bases lay in between. This CDR3 contains 11 residues. DNA for the CDR3: TGTGCCAGCAGCACCACAGATACGCAGTATTTT. This gives the protein CASSTTDTQYF.

In DNA, the CDR3 is TGTGCCAGCAGCTTGGACAGCGTGAACACTGAAGCTTTCTTT. This translates into CASSLDSVNTEAFF. The chain joins TRBV5-8 to TRBJ1-1; no clear D gene. The germline V gene encodes CDR1 SGHTS and CDR2 YDEGEE. The ends were cut back, 0 bases at V and 0 bases at J, with 6 bases in the middle. This CDR3 is built from 14 residues.

The DNA for the CDR3 is TGTGCCAGCAGCTACGCACAGGGCCGCGAGCAGTACTTC. The encoded protein is CASSYAQGREQYF. The chain recombines TRBV9 with TRBJ2-7; a possible D gene is TRBD1 (6 bases). Trimming took off 4 bases at V and 6 bases at J, with 14 bases between the two ends. The CDR3 runs to 13 residues. Germline CDR1 reads SGDLS; CDR2 reads YYNGEE.

The chain couples TRBV6-5 to TRBJ2-1, with TRBD2 as a possible D gene (6 bases). With 5 bases removed from V and 11 bases from J, the gap between germline ends came to 22 bases. The CDR3 consists of 15 residues. CDR1 is MNHEY, CDR2 SVGAGI, per germline. The CDR3 here is CASSPRLGPLMQQFF. The CDR3 bases are TGTGCCAGCAGTCCCAGACTAGGCCCTTTGATGCAGCAGTTCTTC.

This sequence joins TRBV7-8 and TRBJ2-7; 8 bases agree with TRBD2. The germline gives CDR1 SGHVS, CDR2 FQNEAQ. The CDR3 loop spans 15 amino acids. With V trimmed by 5 bases and J by 3 bases, 9 bases remained unmatched. The CDR3 nucleotides read TGTGCCAGCAGCATGCAGACTAGCGCGGACTACGAGCAGTACTTC. Translated, it gives CASSMQTSADYEQYF.

With respect to this clone: At the DNA level, this CDR3 is encoded by other sequences in the same sample as well. The chain couples TRBV9 to TRBJ1-4; D not resolved. This CDR3 is built from 13 residues. Looked up from germline, CDR1 is SGDLS and CDR2 is YYNGEE. V was pared by 0 bases and J by 1 base, with 1 base between. The CDR3 region is CASSVGTNEKLFF. CDR3 nucleotide sequence: TGTGCCAGCAGCGTAGGAACTAATGAAAAACTGTTTTTT.

The sample holds one count of this clone. V usage is TRBV28 and J usage is TRBJ1-3, with 7 bases identical to TRBD1. The length of the CDR3 is 16 residues. Per germline, CDR1 MDHEN and CDR2 SYDVKM. The V and J ends lost 7 bases and 5 bases, in that order; junction bases with no gene match: 14. The CDR3 loop reads CASTTYGTVNRNTIYF. For the CDR3, the DNA is TGTGCCAGCACCACTTATGGGACAGTTAATCGAAACACCATATATTTT.

The chain joins TRBV27 to TRBJ2-7; 8 bases fit TRBD2. V gave up 5 bases and J gave up 7 bases; unmatched junction bases: 13. CDR1 and CDR2 (germline): MNHEY, SMNVEV (reference sequence). The length of the CDR3 is 15 residues. The CDR3 loop is CASSGGTSWFSEQYF. CDR3 DNA: TGTGCCAGCAGTGGCGGGACTAGTTGGTTTTCGGAGCAGTACTTC.

This clone occurred once. The chain uses TRBV4-3 and TRBJ2-7; 11 positions match TRBD1. The length of the CDR3 is 15 residues. J lost 4 bases, V lost 4 bases, and 6 bases had no gene match. Per the germline V gene, CDR1 is LGHNA and CDR2 is YSLEER. The CDR3 loop is CASSLRTGGAYEQYF. In nucleotides, the CDR3 is TGCGCCAGCAGCCTCCGGACAGGGGGCGCGTACGAGCAGTACTTC.

Note on this clone: Other DNA sequences in the same sample also yield this CDR3. The chain has TRBV28 and TRBJ2-7; no firm D call. The CDR3 runs 11 residues. V dropped 4 bases and J dropped 2 bases, with 3 bases sitting between them. Germline CDR1 reads MDHEN; CDR2 reads SYDVKM. Here the CDR3 reads CASSSAYEQYF. DNA of the CDR3: TGTGCCAGCAGTTCGGCCTACGAGCAGTACTTC.

This clone occurred once. The J gene is TRBJ1-3, the V gene TRBV28, with unresolved D. With 5 bases removed from V and 4 bases from J, the gap between germline ends came to 9 bases. The CDR3 extends over 13 amino acids. CDR1 is MDHEN, CDR2 SYDVKM, per germline. The CDR3 is CASSIPVGNTIYF. In DNA form, the CDR3 reads TGTGCCAGCAGTATTCCAGTCGGAAACACCATATATTTT.

The J gene is TRBJ1-1, the V gene TRBV27, with D possibly TRBD1 on 5 matching bases. This CDR3 has 15 residues. CDR1 is MNHEY and CDR2 is SMNVEV in the germline V gene (reference sequence). Deletions cut 3 bases from V and 4 bases from J, with 15 bases between. The CDR3 DNA follows: TGTGCCAGCAGTTTTCTAGGGGATGAAGGCACTGAAGCTTTCTTT. Amino acid sequence: CASSFLGDEGTEAFF.

V is TRBV7-3 and J is TRBJ2-1; D perhaps matches TRBD1 (6 bases). V lost 2 bases to trimming and J lost 4 bases, with 12 bases between them. Germline V gene data show CDR1 as SGHTA and CDR2 as FQGTGA. This CDR3 has 15 amino acids. This CDR3 is CASSLDTGIYNEQFF. DNA for the CDR3: TGTGCCAGCAGCTTAGATACAGGGATTTACAATGAGCAGTTCTTC.

The chain uses TRBV6-5 and TRBJ2-7, with D tentatively TRBD2 (6 bases). Trimming took off 4 bases at V and 3 bases at J, with 7 bases between the two ends. Germline V gene sequence: CDR1 MNHEY, CDR2 SVGAGI. The CDR3 sequence is 12 residues long. This CDR3 reads CASSSGVYEQYF. The CDR3 nucleotides read TGTGCCAGCAGTTCGGGGGTCTACGAGCAGTACTTC.

The V gene is TRBV6-5, the J gene TRBJ1-2; TRBD1 is a possible D gene (5 bases). Looked up from germline, CDR1 is MNHEY and CDR2 is SVGAGI. The CDR3 consists of 13 residues. The ends were cut back, 0 bases at V and 4 bases at J, with 6 bases in the middle. CDR3 residues: CASSYSQGYGYTF. The CDR3 region has the DNA TGTGCCAGCAGTTACTCTCAGGGCTATGGCTACACCTTC.

V and J are TRBV28 and TRBJ1-2; 7 bases fit TRBD1. This CDR3 comprises 13 residues. Germline V CDR1 and CDR2: MDHEN, SYDVKM. With V trimmed by 3 bases and J by 10 bases, 8 bases remained unmatched. CDR3 region: CASSFVQGVHYTF. The DNA of the CDR3 is TGTGCCAGCAGTTTCGTGCAGGGGGTTCACTACACCTTC.

This clone was detected once. V gene TRBV19 combines with J gene TRBJ2-7; 9 nucleotides align to TRBD1. The germline CDR1 and CDR2 sequences are LNHDA and SQIVND (reference sequence). Trimming removed 6 bases from V and 3 bases from J; junction bases left unmatched: 6. CDR3 length: 14 residues. CDR3 coding DNA: TGTGCCAGTAGCAGAGAGGGACAGGGCTACGAGCAGTACTTC. Protein sequence: CASSREGQGYEQYF.

The table lists this clone with a few counts. The chain links TRBV7-3 to TRBJ1-2; D is possibly TRBD1 (5 bases). The CDR3 length is 12 residues. V was clipped by 5 bases and J by 6 bases, with 10 bases between them. Germline loops: CDR1 SGHTA, CDR2 FQGTGA. The chain's CDR3 is CASSDEGHGYTF. The CDR3 DNA sequence: TGTGCCAGCAGCGACGAGGGGCATGGCTACACCTTC.

The CDR3 region is CAWSPGRDYYEQYF. In DNA, the CDR3 is TGTGCCTGGAGTCCCGGACGCGATTACTACGAGCAGTACTTC. The gene calls are TRBV30 and TRBJ2-7, with no clear D. CDR1 GTSNPN and CDR2 SVGIG come from the germline V gene (reference sequence). The CDR3 loop spans 14 amino acids. V was trimmed by 2 bases and J by 3 bases, leaving 14 bases between them.

The chain joins TRBV7-2 to TRBJ2-3, with 11 bases aligning to TRBD2. This CDR3 comprises 16 residues. V trimming: 5 bases; J trimming: 4 bases; junction bases outside the gene matches: 8. The germline gives CDR1 SGHTA, CDR2 FQGNSA. CDR3: CASSTRLAGRADTQYF. CDR3 in DNA: TGTGCCAGCAGCACAAGACTAGCGGGAAGGGCAGATACGCAGTATTTT.

J is TRBJ1-4 and V is TRBV5-6; D is uncertain. The V gene's germline CDR1 is SGHDT and CDR2 YYEEEE. V was shortened by 1 base and J by 7 bases, with 8 bases between the two germline ends. The CDR3 extends over 13 amino acids. CDR3 sequence: CASSLLDGEKLFF. For the CDR3, the DNA is TGTGCCAGCAGCTTGCTTGACGGTGAAAAACTGTTTTTT.

This chain links TRBV7-2 with TRBJ2-7; D perhaps matches TRBD2 (6 bases). The V gene's germline CDR1 is SGHTA and CDR2 FQGNSA. The CDR3 is made up of 12 amino acids. V shed 5 bases and J shed 11 bases, with 16 bases lying between them. CDR3 DNA: TGTGCCAGCAGCCCCCCGGGACTCCCTAAGTACTTC. The encoded protein is CASSPPGLPKYF.

The rearrangement links TRBV6-5 to TRBJ2-3, with 8 bases matching TRBD1. The CDR3 covers 13 residues. Germline trimming cut 7 bases from V and 6 bases from J; bases unmatched to any gene: 6. Per germline, CDR1 MNHEY and CDR2 SVGAGI. The CDR3 nucleotides read TGTGCCAGCACTCAGGGGGCAGGCGATACGCAGTATTTT. It codes for CASTQGAGDTQYF.